The 27 T cell receptor beta chains given below trace back to one sample, sequenced in a study of CD8 T cells in ankylosing spondylitis. One entry per CDR3 protein, called by TCRdb with MiXCR from the 5' RACE reads. Among some 200,000 distinct CDR3 sequences listed, around 13% were seen once. The sequenced sample was blood, either unsorted or a sorted T cell fraction (not recorded which). All receptors come from a male donor with ankylosing spondylitis or in good health (not recorded which).

The V gene is TRBV6-5, the J gene TRBJ2-2; D may be TRBD1 or TRBD2 (6 bases each). Trimming took 2 bases from V and 9 from J, leaving 13 bases between them. Germline-derived CDR1 and CDR2 are MNHEY and SVGAGI. The CDR3 consists of 14 residues. In DNA, the CDR3 is TGTGCCAGCAGTTACGAGCTGGGGGGCCGGGAGCTGTTTTTT. Amino acids: CASSYELGGRELFF.

V is TRBV29-1 and J is TRBJ2-7, with a weak D call TRBD1 (6 bases). Trimming took 4 bases from V and 3 from J, leaving 10 bases between them. Looked up from germline, CDR1 is SQVTM and CDR2 is ANQGSEA. The CDR3 sequence is 12 residues long. DNA of the CDR3: TGCAGCGTTGCCGAGACAGGCTACGAGCAGTACTTC. It yields the protein CSVAETGYEQYF.

The rearrangement joins TRBV20-1 to TRBJ1-5; D uncertain. The CDR3 extends over 16 amino acids. Germline-derived CDR1 and CDR2 are DFQATT and SNEGSKA (reference sequence). V lost 0 bases and J lost 1, with 13 bases in between. The CDR3 protein is CSARDGEGSSNQPQHF. In DNA form, the CDR3 reads TGCAGTGCTAGAGATGGGGAGGGCTCCAGCAATCAGCCCCAGCATTTT.

This clonotype was observed a handful of times. This rearrangement joins TRBV29-1 to TRBJ2-7; D is unresolved. The germline V gene encodes CDR1 SQVTM and CDR2 ANQGSEA. Trimming removed 6 bases at V and 4 bases at J, with 10 bases between. The CDR3 is made up of 11 amino acids. The CDR3 protein is CSVQKEYEQYF. The CDR3 region has the DNA TGCAGCGTACAAAAAGAGTACGAGCAGTACTTC.

The V and J genes are TRBV7-8 and TRBJ2-7; possibly TRBD1 or TRBD2 for D (5 bases each). The V gene's germline CDR1 is SGHVS and CDR2 FQNEAQ. This CDR3 has 17 residues. Between the trimmed V and J ends, which lost 1 base and 1 base, there was a span of 17 bases. The CDR3: CASSLEVGPGESYEQYF. CDR3 DNA: TGTGCCAGCAGCTTAGAGGTGGGACCCGGGGAGTCCTACGAGCAGTACTTC.

This chain connects TRBV4-1 to TRBJ2-1; a weak D match, TRBD1 (8 bases). With 3 bases removed from V and 1 base from J, the gap between germline ends came to 13 bases. Germline assignment: CDR1 MGHRA and CDR2 YSYEKL. The CDR3 totals 16 residues. CDR3 in amino acids: CASSHLQGGSYNEQFF. CDR3 in DNA: TGCGCCAGCAGCCATTTACAGGGGGGGTCCTACAATGAGCAGTTCTTC.

This clonotype was detected only a few times. The chain couples TRBV9 to TRBJ2-1; 8 positions match TRBD1. The CDR3 is 14 amino acids. V trimming: 3 bases; J trimming: 2 bases; junction bases outside the gene matches: 1. Germline V CDR1 and CDR2: SGDLS, YYNGEE. The CDR3 DNA reads TGTGCCAGCAGCGGGACAGGGACCTACAATGAGCAGTTCTTC. Translation gives CASSGTGTYNEQFF.

This clonotype was seen ten or more times. The chain employs TRBV25-1 and TRBJ1-1; D is undetermined. Trimming took 2 bases from V and 3 from J, leaving 10 bases between them. The germline V gene has CDR1 MGHDK and CDR2 SYGVNS. The CDR3 length is 14 residues. In nucleotides, the CDR3 is TGTGCCAGCAGTGAAGGTTTCTCGGACACTGAAGCTTTCTTT. Protein sequence: CASSEGFSDTEAFF.

This clonotype was seen a few times. V usage is TRBV3-1 and J usage is TRBJ2-7; tentatively, D is TRBD2 (6 bases). CDR3 size: 15 residues. Trimming took off 0 bases at V and 2 bases at J, with 11 bases between the two ends. The germline V gene has CDR1 LGHDT and CDR2 YNNKEL (reference sequence). CDR3 nucleotide sequence: TGTGCCAGCAGCCAAGAAGCCGGGAGCCCCTACGAGCAGTACTTC. Amino acid sequence: CASSQEAGSPYEQYF.

This clonotype was seen at least ten times. The chain employs TRBV4-1 and TRBJ2-1; a weak D match, TRBD2 (5 bases). The V gene lost 3 bases and the J gene lost 0 bases, with 9 bases spanning the gap. CDR3 length: 15 amino acids. Germline CDR1 reads MGHRA; CDR2 reads YSYEKL. CDR3 region: CASSHGVSSYNEQFF. As DNA, the CDR3 is TGCGCCAGCAGCCACGGGGTGAGCTCCTACAATGAGCAGTTCTTC.

V gene TRBV3-1 combines with J gene TRBJ2-5; TRBD2 matches at 9 bases. In germline, CDR1 is LGHDT, CDR2 YNNKEL (reference sequence). The CDR3 sequence is 16 residues long. J gave up 3 bases and V 0 bases, and 5 bases lay outside the gene matches. This CDR3 reads CASSQDKAGGKETQYF. CDR3 bases: TGTGCCAGCAGCCAAGATAAAGCGGGGGGTAAAGAGACCCAGTACTTC.

The rearrangement joins TRBV6-2 or TRBV6-3 to TRBJ2-7, with 7 positions matching TRBD1. Looked up from germline, CDR1 is MNHEY and CDR2 is SVGEGT. V was pared by 5 bases and J by 3 bases, with 13 bases of the junction left unmatched. CDR3 length: 16 amino acids. The CDR3 bases are TGTGCCAGCAGTACCGACAGGGCAACCTCTAACTACGAGCAGTACTTC. Translating it yields CASSTDRATSNYEQYF.

The CDR3 sequence is CSASSRSEVAGRYEQYF. Here the CDR3 DNA reads TGCAGTGCTAGTTCTCGGTCGGAAGTAGCGGGACGCTACGAGCAGTACTTC. The chain combines TRBV20-1 with TRBJ2-7; 8 bases fit TRBD2. Germline-derived CDR1 and CDR2 are DFQATT and SNEGSKA (reference sequence). The CDR3 length is 17 residues. V lost 3 bases and J lost 3; bases outside the gene matches: 16.

V usage is TRBV30 and J usage is TRBJ2-1; D uncertain. This CDR3 has 12 residues. The germline V gene encodes CDR1 GTSNPN and CDR2 SVGIG (reference sequence). V was cut by 0 bases and J by 7 bases, with 7 bases left in between. CDR3 coding DNA: TGTGCCTGGAGTGTACTGGCAAATGAGCAGTTCTTC. It translates to CAWSVLANEQFF.

DNA of the CDR3: TGTGCCAGCAGCGTAGACTCGTCGGACTATGGCTACACCTTC. It specifies CASSVDSSDYGYTF. V is TRBV9 and J is TRBJ1-2; no firm D call. Per the germline V gene, CDR1 is SGDLS and CDR2 is YYNGEE. This CDR3 comprises 14 residues. Trimming took off 0 bases at V and 3 bases at J, with 9 bases between the two ends.

The genes are TRBV6-4 and TRBJ2-7; D not resolved. Trimming took off 5 bases at V and 2 bases at J, with 16 bases between the two ends. CDR1 is MRHNA and CDR2 is SNTAGT in the germline V gene. This CDR3 has 15 residues. CDR3 amino acids: CASSPTLGPAYEQYF. The CDR3 DNA follows: TGTGCCAGCAGTCCTACCCTAGGACCTGCCTACGAGCAGTACTTC.

This clonotype was recorded only once. The CDR3 here is CASSPRGFSYEQYF. The CDR3 DNA sequence: TGTGCCAGCAGCCCCAGGGGGTTCAGCTACGAGCAGTACTTC. This sequence joins TRBV3-1 and TRBJ2-7, with 7 bases identical to TRBD1. This CDR3 is built from 14 residues. Unmatched junction bases numbered 6, after V lost 4 bases and J lost 3 bases. Germline loops: CDR1 LGHDT, CDR2 YNNKEL (reference sequence).

This clonotype came up a few times. This chain links TRBV24-1 with TRBJ2-3; D call uncertain. V was shortened by 4 bases and J by 1 base, with 11 bases between the two germline ends. Germline values: CDR1 KGHDR, CDR2 SFDVKD. The CDR3 runs 15 residues. The DNA for the CDR3 is TGTGCCACCAGTGACCCCCGTGGGGGCACAGATACGCAGTATTTT. It specifies CATSDPRGGTDTQYF.

This clonotype was seen repeatedly, ten times or more. The rearrangement uses TRBV27 and TRBJ2-3, with TRBD2 matching 9 bases. Germline values: CDR1 MNHEY, CDR2 SMNVEV (reference sequence). The CDR3 covers 15 residues. J gave up 2 bases and V 5 bases, and 5 bases lay outside the gene matches. The CDR3 here is CASSPIAGATDTQYF. The DNA for the CDR3 is TGTGCCAGCAGTCCCATAGCGGGAGCCACAGATACGCAGTATTTT.

The DNA of the CDR3 is TGTGCCAGCAGTTACTCGCGTCTAGCGGGTAACACCGGGGAGCTGTTTTTT. Translating it yields CASSYSRLAGNTGELFF. This sequence joins TRBV6-2 or TRBV6-3 and TRBJ2-2; 8 bases fit TRBD2. Per germline, CDR1 MNHEY and CDR2 SVGEGT. J gave up 2 bases and V 0 bases, and 5 bases lay outside the gene matches. The CDR3 loop spans 17 amino acids.

In its sample, this clonotype was seen a few times. The chain employs TRBV4-1 and TRBJ1-1; 7 nucleotides align to TRBD1. The V gene end was trimmed by 4 bases and the J gene end by 2 bases; junction bases not matched to a gene: 7. Germline-derived CDR1 and CDR2 are MGHRA and YSYEKL. The CDR3 has 15 amino acids. CDR3 loop: CASSRSGTDNTEAFF. CDR3 sequence (DNA): TGCGCCAGCAGCCGCTCCGGGACAGATAACACTGAAGCTTTCTTT.

This clonotype was recorded a few times. The rearrangement uses TRBV18 and TRBJ2-1; D not certain. Germline CDR1 is KGHSH and CDR2 is LQKENI. CDR3 size: 17 residues. The V end was cut by 3 bases, the J end by 0 bases, with 15 bases between. The CDR3 DNA follows: TGTGCCAGCTCACCCGAGGACGGCCGAAGCTCCTACAATGAGCAGTTCTTC. Translation: CASSPEDGRSSYNEQFF.

The J gene is TRBJ2-7, the V gene TRBV12-3 or TRBV12-4, with a possible D match to TRBD2 (6 bases). Trimming removed 5 bases at V and 6 bases at J, with 20 bases between. This CDR3 is built from 15 residues. The CDR3 DNA reads TGTGCCAGCAGTCGAACGGGACTTACTCTCGGCGAGCAGTACTTC. It yields the protein CASSRTGLTLGEQYF.

The V and J genes are TRBV19 and TRBJ2-2; TRBD2 matches 8 bases. The CDR3 loop spans 17 amino acids. V lost 9 bases, J lost 3 bases, and 15 bases stayed unmatched. The germline gives CDR1 LNHDA, CDR2 SQIVND (reference sequence). In DNA form, the CDR3 reads TGTGCCAGCACCCCCAGCTTTACGCGGGGGGACACCGGGGAGCTGTTTTTT. Translated: CASTPSFTRGDTGELFF.

This clonotype was found many times. V and J are TRBV11-2 and TRBJ2-3, with D possibly being TRBD2 (6 bases). The CDR3 is 14 amino acids. V shed 5 bases and J shed 4 bases, with 13 bases lying between them. The germline V gene has CDR1 SGHAT and CDR2 FQNNGV. This CDR3 is CASSPDWGADTQYF. The CDR3 DNA reads as TGTGCCAGCAGCCCCGACTGGGGGGCAGATACGCAGTATTTT.

The chain is built from TRBV7-9 and TRBJ2-7; D unclear. CDR1 SEHNR and CDR2 FQNEAQ come from the germline V gene (reference sequence). V lost 7 bases, J lost 5 bases, and 18 bases lay in between. This CDR3 is 14 amino acids long. DNA for the CDR3: TGTGCCAGCACCCACTGGTCTATTAAAAACGAGCAGTACTTC. Its protein is CASTHWSIKNEQYF. The whole variable domain, filled in from reference TRBV7-9 and TRBJ2-7, reads DTGVSQNPRHKITKRGQNVTFRCDPISEHNRLYWYRQTLGQGPEFLTYFQNEAQLEKSRLLSDRFSAERPKGSFSTLEIQRTEQGDSAMYLCASTHWSIKNEQYFGPGTRLTVT.

This clonotype was seen ten or more times. The chain recombines TRBV7-9 with TRBJ2-7, with D hard to call. The germline gives CDR1 SEHNR, CDR2 FQNEAQ (reference sequence). V lost 5 bases, J lost 3 bases, and 11 bases lay in between. The CDR3 length is 13 residues. This CDR3 reads CASSPVLDYEQYF. Here the CDR3 DNA reads TGTGCCAGCAGCCCAGTCCTGGACTACGAGCAGTACTTC.